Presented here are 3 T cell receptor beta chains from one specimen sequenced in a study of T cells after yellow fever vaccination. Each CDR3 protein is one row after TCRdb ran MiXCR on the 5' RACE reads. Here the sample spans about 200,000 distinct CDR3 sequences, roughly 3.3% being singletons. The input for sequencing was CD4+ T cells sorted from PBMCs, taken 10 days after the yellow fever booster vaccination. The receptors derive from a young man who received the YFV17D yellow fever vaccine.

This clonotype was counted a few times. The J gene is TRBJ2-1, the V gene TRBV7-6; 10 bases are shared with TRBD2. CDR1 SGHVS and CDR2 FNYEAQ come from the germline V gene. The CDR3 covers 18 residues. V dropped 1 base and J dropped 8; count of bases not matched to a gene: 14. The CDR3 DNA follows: TGTGCCAGCAGCTTAGTTTCCCGCAGCGGGGGGGGAGGCGATGAGCAGTTCTTC. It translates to CASSLVSRSGGGGDEQFF.

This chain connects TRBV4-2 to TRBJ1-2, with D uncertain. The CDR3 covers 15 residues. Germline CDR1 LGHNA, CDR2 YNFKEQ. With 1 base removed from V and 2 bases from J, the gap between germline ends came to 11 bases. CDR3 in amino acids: CASSQAGSRNYGYTF. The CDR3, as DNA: TGTGCCAGCAGCCAAGCGGGATCTCGAAACTATGGCTACACCTTC.

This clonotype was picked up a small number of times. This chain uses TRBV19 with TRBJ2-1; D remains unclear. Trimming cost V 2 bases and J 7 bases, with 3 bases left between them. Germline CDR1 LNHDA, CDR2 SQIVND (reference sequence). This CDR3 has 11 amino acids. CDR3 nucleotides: TGTGCCAGTAGTATAAGTAATGAGCAGTTCTTC. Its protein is CASSISNEQFF.